The text below deals with one T cell receptor beta chain. The target antigen is unknown. The table came from immunoSEQ multiplex PCR; TCRdb's copy has only in-frame clones and leaves some out. The sample lists 75,000 to 100,000 clones; 80% to 90% were seen once. This sample stems from a study of PD-1 blockade in classical Hodgkin lymphoma. Germline CDR1 reads MGHRA; CDR2 reads YSYEKL. V was pared by 1 base and J by 0 bases, with 13 bases between. The CDR3 runs to 16 residues. All patients experienced relapse after autologous stem cell transplantation, and brentuximab vedotin exposure was variable. Complete response, partial response or progressive disease was each patient's best response. Whole-study findings and limits: With CD4+ cells, TCR diversity rose significantly by C4D1, but not with CD8+ cells. Newly diagnosed and completely responding patients shared comparable baseline diversity. Excluded were patients who started nivolumab under 1 year after ASCT, a group that had lower diversity.

This specimen was peripheral blood mononuclear cells (PBMCs), taken before the second cycle of nivolumab. The chain carries TRBV4-1 and TRBJ2-7; tentatively, D is TRBD2 (6 bases). The sequence derives from a human donor with classical Hodgkin lymphoma. The CDR3 DNA sequence: TGCGCCAGCAGCCAAGTCTCTAGCGTAAACTCCTACGAGCAGTACTTC. Its protein product is CASSQVSSVNSYEQYF.